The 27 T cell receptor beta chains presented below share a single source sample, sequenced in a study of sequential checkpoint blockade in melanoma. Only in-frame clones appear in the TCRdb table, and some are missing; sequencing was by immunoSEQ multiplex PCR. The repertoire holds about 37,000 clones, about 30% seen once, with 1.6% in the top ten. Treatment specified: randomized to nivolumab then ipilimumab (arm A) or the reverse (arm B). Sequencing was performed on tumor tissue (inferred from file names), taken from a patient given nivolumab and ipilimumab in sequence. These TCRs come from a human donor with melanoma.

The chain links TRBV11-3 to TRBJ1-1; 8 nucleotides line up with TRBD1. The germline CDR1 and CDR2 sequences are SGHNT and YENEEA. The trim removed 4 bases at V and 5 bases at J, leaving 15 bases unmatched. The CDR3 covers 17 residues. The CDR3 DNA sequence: TGTGCCAGCAGCTCCGTCCCGGGACAGGTGGGGAGTACTGAAGCTTTCTTT. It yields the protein CASSSVPGQVGSTEAFF.

CDR3 region: CASRQGGRGPEQFF. CDR3 nucleotide sequence: TGTGCCAGCAGGCAGGGGGGCAGGGGGCCTGAGCAGTTCTTC. The V and J genes are TRBV25-1 and TRBJ2-1, with 8 bases that match TRBD1. This CDR3 has 14 amino acids. The germline V gene has CDR1 MGHDK and CDR2 SYGVNS. V was pared by 6 bases and J by 9 bases, with 10 bases of the junction left unmatched.

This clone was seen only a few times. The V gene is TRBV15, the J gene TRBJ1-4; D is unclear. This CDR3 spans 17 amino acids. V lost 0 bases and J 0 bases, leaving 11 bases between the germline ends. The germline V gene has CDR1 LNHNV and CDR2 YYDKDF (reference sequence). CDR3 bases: TGTGCCACCAGCAGAGATCCCCAGAGTACAACTAATGAAAAACTGTTTTTT. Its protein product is CATSRDPQSTTNEKLFF.

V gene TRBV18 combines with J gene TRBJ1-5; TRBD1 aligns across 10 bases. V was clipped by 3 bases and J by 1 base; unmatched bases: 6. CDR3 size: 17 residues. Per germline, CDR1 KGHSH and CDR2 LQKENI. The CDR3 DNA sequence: TGTGCCAGCTCACCCCCGACAGGGGGCTTAAGCAATCAGCCCCAGCATTTT. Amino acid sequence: CASSPPTGGLSNQPQHF. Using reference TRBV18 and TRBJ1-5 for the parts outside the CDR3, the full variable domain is NAGVMQNPRHLVRRRGQEARLRCSPMKGHSHVYWYRQLPEEGLKFMVYLQKENIIDESGMPKERFSAEFPKEGPSILRIQQVVRGDSAAYFCASSPPTGGLSNQPQHFGDGTRLSIL.

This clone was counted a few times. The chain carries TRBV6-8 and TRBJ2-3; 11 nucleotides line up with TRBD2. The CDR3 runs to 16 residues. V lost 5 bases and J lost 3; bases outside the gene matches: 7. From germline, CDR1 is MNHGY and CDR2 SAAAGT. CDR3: CASSGLAGGKTDTQYF. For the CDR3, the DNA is TGTGCCAGCAGTGGATTAGCGGGGGGGAAGACAGATACGCAGTATTTT.

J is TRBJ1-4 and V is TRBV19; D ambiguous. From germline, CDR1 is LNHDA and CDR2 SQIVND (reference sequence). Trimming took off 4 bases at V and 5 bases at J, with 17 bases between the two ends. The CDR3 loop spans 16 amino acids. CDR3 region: CASSTPGRVRNEKLFF. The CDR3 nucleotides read TGTGCCAGTAGTACCCCTGGGAGGGTACGAAATGAAAAACTGTTTTTT.

CDR3 residues: CAIGNTNTGELFF. The CDR3 nucleotides are TGTGCCATCGGAAATACTAACACCGGGGAGCTGTTTTTT. The rearrangement uses TRBV6-8 and TRBJ2-2; D is unclear. CDR1 is MNHGY, CDR2 SAAAGT, per germline. The V and J ends lost 10 bases and 2 bases respectively, with 11 bases between them. CDR3 length: 13 residues.

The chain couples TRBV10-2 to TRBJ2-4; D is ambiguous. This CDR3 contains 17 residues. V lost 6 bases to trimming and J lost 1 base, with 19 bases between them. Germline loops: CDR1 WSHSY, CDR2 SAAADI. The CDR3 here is CASRDSLAVMAKNIQYF. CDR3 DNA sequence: TGCGCCAGCAGGGATTCTTTAGCAGTCATGGCCAAAAACATTCAGTACTTC.

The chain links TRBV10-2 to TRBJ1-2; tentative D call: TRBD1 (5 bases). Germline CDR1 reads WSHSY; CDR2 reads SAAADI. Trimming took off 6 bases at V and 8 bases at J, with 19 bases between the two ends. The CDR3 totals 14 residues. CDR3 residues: CASSTAGTSFGYTF. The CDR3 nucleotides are TGCGCCAGCAGCACCGCCGGGACGTCTTTCGGCTACACCTTC.

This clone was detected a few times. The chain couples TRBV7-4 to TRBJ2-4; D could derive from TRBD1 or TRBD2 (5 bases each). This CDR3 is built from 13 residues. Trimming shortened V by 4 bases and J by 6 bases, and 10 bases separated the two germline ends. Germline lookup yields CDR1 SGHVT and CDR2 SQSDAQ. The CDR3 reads CASSWDAGNIQYF. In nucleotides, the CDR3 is TGTGCCAGCAGCTGGGACGCGGGAAACATTCAGTACTTC.

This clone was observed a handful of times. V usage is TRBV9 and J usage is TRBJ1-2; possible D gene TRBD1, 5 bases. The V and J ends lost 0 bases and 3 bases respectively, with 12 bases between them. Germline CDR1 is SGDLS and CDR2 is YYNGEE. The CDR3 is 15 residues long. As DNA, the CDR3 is TGTGCCAGCAGCGTAGAAACCAGGGCCTACTATGGCTACACCTTC. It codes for CASSVETRAYYGYTF.

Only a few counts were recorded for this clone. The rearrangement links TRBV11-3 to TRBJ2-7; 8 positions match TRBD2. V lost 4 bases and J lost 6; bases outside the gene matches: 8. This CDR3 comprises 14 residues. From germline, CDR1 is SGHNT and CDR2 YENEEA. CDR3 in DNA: TGTGCCAGCAGCTACTGGGGACTAGAAGCCGAGCAGTACTTC. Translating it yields CASSYWGLEAEQYF.

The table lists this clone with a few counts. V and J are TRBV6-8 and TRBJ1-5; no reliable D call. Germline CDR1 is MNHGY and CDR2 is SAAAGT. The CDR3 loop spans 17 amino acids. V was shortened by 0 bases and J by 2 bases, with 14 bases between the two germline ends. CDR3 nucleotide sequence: TGTGCCAGCAGTTACTCGGGCCCGAGGAAGGGCAATCAGCCCCAGCATTTT. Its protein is CASSYSGPRKGNQPQHF.

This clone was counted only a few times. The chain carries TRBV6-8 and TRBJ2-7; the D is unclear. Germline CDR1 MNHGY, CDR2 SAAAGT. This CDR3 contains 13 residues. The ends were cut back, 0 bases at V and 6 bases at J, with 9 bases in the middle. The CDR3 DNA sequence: TGTGCCAGCAGTTACTCGAACACCCCCGAGCAGTACTTC. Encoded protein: CASSYSNTPEQYF.

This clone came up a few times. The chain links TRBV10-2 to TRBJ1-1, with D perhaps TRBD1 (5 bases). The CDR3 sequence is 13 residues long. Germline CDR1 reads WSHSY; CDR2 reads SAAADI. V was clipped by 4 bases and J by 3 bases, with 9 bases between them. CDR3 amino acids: CASSGGLDTEAFF. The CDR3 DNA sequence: TGCGCCAGCAGTGGGGGCCTTGACACTGAAGCTTTCTTT.

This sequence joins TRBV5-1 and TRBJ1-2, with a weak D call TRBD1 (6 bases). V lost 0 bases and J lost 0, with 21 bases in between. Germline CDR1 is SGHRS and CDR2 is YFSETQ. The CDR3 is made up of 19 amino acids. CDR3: CASSLGGFPQGAPNYGYTF. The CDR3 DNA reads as TGCGCCAGCAGCTTGGGGGGGTTCCCACAGGGAGCCCCTAACTATGGCTACACCTTC.

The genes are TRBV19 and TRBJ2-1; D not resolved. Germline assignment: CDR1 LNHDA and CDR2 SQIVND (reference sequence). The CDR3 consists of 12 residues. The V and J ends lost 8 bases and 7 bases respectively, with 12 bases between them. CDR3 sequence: CASGWPTNEQFF. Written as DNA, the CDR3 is TGTGCCAGTGGCTGGCCCACGAATGAGCAGTTCTTC.

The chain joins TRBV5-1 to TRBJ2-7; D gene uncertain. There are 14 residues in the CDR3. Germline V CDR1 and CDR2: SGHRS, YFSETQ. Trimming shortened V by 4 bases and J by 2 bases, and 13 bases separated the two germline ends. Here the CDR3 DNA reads TGCGCCAGCAGCCCGGCAGGTGGTGCCTACGAGCAGTACTTC. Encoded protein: CASSPAGGAYEQYF.

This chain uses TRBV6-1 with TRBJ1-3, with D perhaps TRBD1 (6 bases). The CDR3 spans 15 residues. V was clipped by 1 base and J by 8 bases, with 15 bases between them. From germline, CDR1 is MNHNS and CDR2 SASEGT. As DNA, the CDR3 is TGTGCCAGCAGTGAAGGGACAGTTAGGGGGTACACCATATATTTT. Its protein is CASSEGTVRGYTIYF.

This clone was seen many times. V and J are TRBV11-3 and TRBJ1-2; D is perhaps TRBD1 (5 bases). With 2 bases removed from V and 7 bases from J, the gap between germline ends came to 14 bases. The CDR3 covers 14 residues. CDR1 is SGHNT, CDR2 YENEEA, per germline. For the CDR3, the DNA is TGTGCCAGCAGCTTATCTCAAGGGACCGGTGGCTACACCTTC. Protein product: CASSLSQGTGGYTF.

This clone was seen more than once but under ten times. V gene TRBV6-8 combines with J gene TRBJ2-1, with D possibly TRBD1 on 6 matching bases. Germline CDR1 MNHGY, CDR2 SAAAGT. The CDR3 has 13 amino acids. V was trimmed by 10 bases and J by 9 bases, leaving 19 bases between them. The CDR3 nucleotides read TGTGCCATCCAGAAGGGGGTATCGGGTGAGCAGTTCTTC. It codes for CAIQKGVSGEQFF.

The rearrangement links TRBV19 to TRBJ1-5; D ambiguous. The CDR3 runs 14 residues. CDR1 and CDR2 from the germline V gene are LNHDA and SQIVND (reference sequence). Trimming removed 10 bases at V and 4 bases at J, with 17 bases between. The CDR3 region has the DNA TGTGCCACCTCACGGGTGACGGGTAATCAGCCCCAGCATTTT. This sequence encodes CATSRVTGNQPQHF.

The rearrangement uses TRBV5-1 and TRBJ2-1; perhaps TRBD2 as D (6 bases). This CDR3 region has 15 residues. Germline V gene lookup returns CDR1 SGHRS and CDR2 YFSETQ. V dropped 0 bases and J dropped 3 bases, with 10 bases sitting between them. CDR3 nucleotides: TGCGCCAGCAGCTTGGGGGAGGCCCTCTACAATGAGCAGTTCTTC. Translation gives CASSLGEALYNEQFF. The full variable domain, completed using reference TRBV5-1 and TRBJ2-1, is KAGVTQTPRYLIKTRGQQVTLSCSPISGHRSVSWYQQTPGQGLQFLFEYFSETQRNKGNFPGRFSGRQFSNSRSEMNVSTLELGDSALYLCASSLGEALYNEQFFGPGTRLTVL.

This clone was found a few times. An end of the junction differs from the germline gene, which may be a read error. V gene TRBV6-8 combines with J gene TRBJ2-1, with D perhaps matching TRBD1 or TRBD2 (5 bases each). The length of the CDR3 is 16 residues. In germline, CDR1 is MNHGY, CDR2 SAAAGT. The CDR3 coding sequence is TGTGCCAGCAGATACTTATCCGGGACCTCCTACAATGAGCAGTTCTTC. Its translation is CASRYLSGTSYNEQFF.

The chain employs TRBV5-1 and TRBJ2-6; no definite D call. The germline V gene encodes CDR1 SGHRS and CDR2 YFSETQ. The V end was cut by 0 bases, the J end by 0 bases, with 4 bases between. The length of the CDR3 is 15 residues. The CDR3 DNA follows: TGCGCCAGCAGCTTGGGCAGCTCTGGGGCCAACGTCCTGACTTTC. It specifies CASSLGSSGANVLTF.

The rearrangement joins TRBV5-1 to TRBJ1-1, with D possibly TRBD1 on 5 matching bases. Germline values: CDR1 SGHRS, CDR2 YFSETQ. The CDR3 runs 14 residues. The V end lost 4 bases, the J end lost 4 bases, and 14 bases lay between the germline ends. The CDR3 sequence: CASSPGRWGTEAFF. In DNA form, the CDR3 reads TGCGCCAGCAGCCCGGGACGGTGGGGCACTGAAGCTTTCTTT.

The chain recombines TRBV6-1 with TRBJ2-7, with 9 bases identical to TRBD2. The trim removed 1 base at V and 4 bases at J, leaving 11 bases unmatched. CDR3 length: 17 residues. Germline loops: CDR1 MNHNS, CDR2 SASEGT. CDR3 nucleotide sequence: TGTGCCAGCAGTGAAGTTTGGGCTAGCGGGATGTTTTACGAGCAGTACTTC. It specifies CASSEVWASGMFYEQYF.